The sequence of this TCR beta chain was determined in a study of CD8+CD57+ T cells in acquired aplastic anemia. Study-wide context: When averaged, DNA from sorted CD4+ and CD8+ cells came to around 3.4 ug.

Using genomic DNA as the template, TCR beta VDJ and CDR3 profiling was carried out. TCRdb used MiXCR to reprocess the reads, holding one entry per CDR3 protein. The sample includes about 190,000 distinct CDR3 sequences, 50% to 55% of them seen just once. This clonotype was counted many times. Trimming left V 8 bases short and J 1 base short, with 17 bases between. Germline V gives CDR1 MNHEY, CDR2 SVGAGI. The CDR3 contains 15 residues. The TCR was taken from a human donor in good health, serving as a control. The chain uses TRBV6-5 and TRBJ1-1; D possibly corresponds to TRBD1 (6 bases). The sample was sorted CD4+, CD8+, or CD8+CD57+ T cells (not recorded which) from PBMCs. This CDR3 is CASRRTELKNTEAFF. The CDR3 region has the DNA TGTGCCAGCCGCCGGACAGAACTAAAGAACACTGAAGCTTTCTTT.